This is a list of T cell receptor beta chains from one sample in a study of blood T cell repertoires in COVID-19. Some clones are missing from TCRdb's copy, which holds only in-frame ones; the method was immunoSEQ multiplex PCR. The sample consists of approximately 250,000 clones, 85% of them appearing once. The specimen sequenced was PBMCs or T cells enriched from blood (not recorded which). The receptors come from a woman aged 45 to 65 with acute COVID-19. Both conserved end residues are part of each CDR3. The D gene is left open where the match is weak. Clone size appears in some rows only: once, few, many, or a class for an expanded clone.

- | TRBJ1-1 | - | TRBV5-1 | TGCGCCAGCAGCTTGGAACCAGGGATCACTGAAGCTTTCTTT | CASSLEPGITEAFF
- | TRBJ1-2 | - | TRBV19 | TGTGCCAGTAGTTCCCTCTCCGGGTCTAACTATGGCTACACCTTC | CASSSLSGSNYGYTF
- | TRBJ1-2 | - | TRBV6-5 | TGTGCCAGCAGTTACTCCACAGAAGCAACCCATGGCTACACCTTC | CASSYSTEATHGYTF
TRBD1 | TRBJ1-4 | - | TRBV2 | TGTGCCAGCAGTGAAGGGTCAGGGGGGAATGAAAAACTGTTTTTT | CASSEGSGGNEKLFF
TRBD1 | TRBJ1-2 | many | TRBV18 | TGTGCCAGCTCACAAGATTACCGGGACAGGGGGAACTATGGCTACACCTTC | CASSQDYRDRGNYGYTF
- | TRBJ2-7 | once | TRBV2 | TGTGCCAGCAGTGAATCAGGGCTTTTATCCTACGAGCAGTACTTC | CASSESGLLSYEQYF
TRBD2 | TRBJ2-1 | - | TRBV29-1 | TGCAGCGGACGCCCTACTAGCGGCGGGCAGTTCTTC | CSGRPTSGGQFF
- | TRBJ1-1 | - | TRBV6-5 | TGTGCCAGCAGACCAAATCAGGGGTACGGCACTGAAGCTTTCTTT | CASRPNQGYGTEAFF
- | TRBJ2-1 | - | TRBV4-3 | TGCGCCAGCAGCCAAGATAAAAGAACAGCAACATACAATGAGCAGTTCTTC | CASSQDKRTATYNEQFF
- | TRBJ1-6 | - | TRBV27 | TGTGCCAGCAGTTTATCCGGGGTCCCGAGCGGTTCACCCCTCCACTTT | CASSLSGVPSGSPLHF
TRBD1 | TRBJ1-2 | - | TRBV6-5 | TGTGCCAGCAGTTCGCCGGGACAGGGGGCTTTTGGCTACACCTTC | CASSSPGQGAFGYTF
- | TRBJ2-3 | - | TRBV3-1/TRBV3-2 | TGTGCCAGCAGCGTAACCCAGACTGCGGATACGCAGTATTTT | CASSVTQTADTQYF
- | TRBJ2-2 | - | TRBV7-8 | TGTGCCAGCAGCCTCACAGGGATCGGGACCGGGGAGCTGTTTTTT | CASSLTGIGTGELFF
- | TRBJ1-1 | - | TRBV11-3 | TGTGCCAGCAGCCGTATCGGGGGTACCGCTTTCTTT | CASSRIGGTAFF
TRBD2 | TRBJ2-5 | once | TRBV11-2 | TGTGCCAGCAGCTTAGGTGCTAGCGGGGGGCGCGAGACCCAGTACTTC | CASSLGASGGRETQYF
- | TRBJ1-1 | - | TRBV7-2 | TGTGCCAGCAGCTTCCAGGGGACCACTGAAGCTTTCTTT | CASSFQGTTEAFF
TRBD2 | TRBJ2-1 | - | TRBV6-5 | TGTGCCAGCAGTCGGACTAGCGGGGGCTATGAGCAGTTCTTC | CASSRTSGGYEQFF
- | TRBJ1-1 | once | TRBV28 | TGTGCCAGCAGTTTCGTGAACACTGAAGCTTTCTTT | CASSFVNTEAFF
TRBD1 | TRBJ1-5 | - | TRBV6-5 | TGTGCCAGCAGTAGAGGACAGGGAGATATTCAGCCCCAGCATTTT | CASSRGQGDIQPQHF
TRBD1 | TRBJ1-1 | - | TRBV10-2 | TGCGCCAGCAGTGAGTCGAGACAGGGGGTTTGGTCGAACACTGAAGCTTTCTTT | CASSESRQGVWSNTEAFF
- | TRBJ1-2 | - | TRBV11-2 | TGTGCCAGCAGCTTAGCAGCGGCGAATGGCTACACCTTC | CASSLAAANGYTF
- | TRBJ1-5 | - | TRBV19 | TGTGCCAGTAGCGACACAGGGACGGGCAATCAGCCCCAGCATTTT | CASSDTGTGNQPQHF
- | TRBJ2-7 | - | TRBV7-9 | TGTGCCAGCAGCTTAGTAGGGGACGAGCAGTACTTC | CASSLVGDEQYF
- | TRBJ1-1 | - | TRBV7-9 | TGTGCCAGCACCCAAGGGGGGGGCACCTTTAACACTGAAGCTTTCTTT | CASTQGGGTFNTEAFF
- | TRBJ1-3 | - | TRBV6-5 | TGTGCCAGCAGTACGGGACTTCGAAACACCATATATTTT | CASSTGLRNTIYF
TRBD1 | TRBJ1-5 | - | TRBV2 | TGTGCCAGCAGTGGGGACAGTAGCAATCAGCCCCAGCATTTT | CASSGDSSNQPQHF
TRBD2 | TRBJ2-5 | - | TRBV5-1 | TGCGCCAGCAGCTCGACTAGCGGGGGGGCCGGAGAGACCCAGTACTTC | CASSSTSGGAGETQYF
TRBD1 | TRBJ1-2 | - | TRBV5-4 | TGTGCCAGCAGCCTCGGACAGGGACGTAACTATGGCTACACCTTC | CASSLGQGRNYGYTF
- | TRBJ2-7 | - | TRBV18 | TGTGCCAGCTCACCACTGATCCCTACTAGAAATTCCGAGCAGTACTTC | CASSPLIPTRNSEQYF
- | TRBJ1-2 | few | TRBV7-2 | TGTGCCAGCAGCCCAACAATACAGGGCGGTGGCTACACCTTC | CASSPTIQGGGYTF
- | TRBJ1-5 | - | TRBV14 | TGTGCCAGCAGCCAATCCTTCAATCAGCCCCAGCATTTT | CASSQSFNQPQHF
- | TRBJ1-2 | - | TRBV30 | TGTGCCTGGAGTGTAGACTTTAACTATGGCTACACCTTC | CAWSVDFNYGYTF
- | TRBJ1-2 | - | TRBV18 | TGTGCCAGCTCACCGGGGCCACCCGGAGCCTATGGCTACACCTTC | CASSPGPPGAYGYTF
TRBD2 | TRBJ2-5 | - | TRBV19 | TGTGCCAGTAGTAACTCCGGGAGGCAAGAGACCCAGTACTTC | CASSNSGRQETQYF
TRBD1 | TRBJ2-1 | - | TRBV7-9 | TGTGCCAGCAGGGACAGGGGATCGACCTACAATGAGCAGTTCTTC | CASRDRGSTYNEQFF
- | TRBJ1-4 | - | TRBV9 | TGTGCCAGCAGCGTCCAGGGATCCCTTAATGAAAAACTGTTTTTT | CASSVQGSLNEKLFF
- | TRBJ1-4 | - | TRBV19 | TGTGCCAGTAGTATCCTATGGAGCAACAATGAAAAACTGTTTTTT | CASSILWSNNEKLFF
TRBD1 | TRBJ1-2 | - | TRBV12-3/TRBV12-4 | TGTGCCAGCAGTCCCGGACAGGCATATGGCTACACCTTC | CASSPGQAYGYTF
- | TRBJ2-1 | - | TRBV15 | TGTGCCACCAGCAGAGACGGGGGAAACAATGAGCAGTTCTTC | CATSRDGGNNEQFF
TRBD1 | TRBJ1-6 | - | TRBV23-1 | TGCGCCAGCAGGTCCCAGGGGGATAATTCACCCCTCCACTTT | CASRSQGDNSPLHF
- | TRBJ1-1 | - | TRBV3-1/TRBV3-2 | TGTGCCAGCAGCCCGACGGAATCTAGATCTGAAGCTTTCTTT | CASSPTESRSEAFF
TRBD2 | TRBJ2-3 | - | TRBV27 | TGTGCCAGCAGCCCCCGGGGTGGGGGGGGTGTATCAGATACGCAGTATTTT | CASSPRGGGGVSDTQYF
TRBD2 | TRBJ2-5 | - | TRBV12-3/TRBV12-4 | TGTGCCAGCAGCGCGGGGGTCGAGACCCAGTACTTC | CASSAGVETQYF
- | TRBJ2-1 | once | TRBV19 | TGTGCCAGTAGTATAGATTGGGAGAATGAGCAGTTCTTC | CASSIDWENEQFF
- | TRBJ1-5 | few | TRBV12-5 | TGTGCTAGTGGTTGGTCATCGGGGGGGCCCAATCAGCCCCAGCATTTT | CASGWSSGGPNQPQHF
TRBD1 | TRBJ1-1 | - | TRBV11-2 | TGTGCCAGCAGCCTAAGACAGGGGAGATTGAACACTGAAGCTTTCTTT | CASSLRQGRLNTEAFF
TRBD2 | TRBJ2-5 | - | TRBV3-1/TRBV3-2 | TGTGCCAGCAGCCCTCCCTTAGCGGGGACACAAGAGACCCAGTACTTC | CASSPPLAGTQETQYF